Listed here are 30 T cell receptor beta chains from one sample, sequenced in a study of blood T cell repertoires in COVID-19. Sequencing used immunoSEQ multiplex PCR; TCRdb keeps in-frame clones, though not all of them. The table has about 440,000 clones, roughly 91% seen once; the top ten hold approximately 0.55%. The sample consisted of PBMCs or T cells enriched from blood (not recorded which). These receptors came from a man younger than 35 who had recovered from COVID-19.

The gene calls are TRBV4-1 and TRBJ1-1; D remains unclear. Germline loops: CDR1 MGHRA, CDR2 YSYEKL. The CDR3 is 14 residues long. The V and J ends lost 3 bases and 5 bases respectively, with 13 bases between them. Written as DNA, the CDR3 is TGCGCCAGCAGCCATAATTGGGGAGGGACTGAAGCTTTCTTT. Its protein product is CASSHNWGGTEAFF.

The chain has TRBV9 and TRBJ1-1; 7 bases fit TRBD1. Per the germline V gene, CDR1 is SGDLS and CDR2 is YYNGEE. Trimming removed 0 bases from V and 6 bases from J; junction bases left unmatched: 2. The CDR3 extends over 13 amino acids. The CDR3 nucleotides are TGTGCCAGCAGCGTAGTAGGACAGGCTGAAGCTTTCTTT. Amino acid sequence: CASSVVGQAEAFF.

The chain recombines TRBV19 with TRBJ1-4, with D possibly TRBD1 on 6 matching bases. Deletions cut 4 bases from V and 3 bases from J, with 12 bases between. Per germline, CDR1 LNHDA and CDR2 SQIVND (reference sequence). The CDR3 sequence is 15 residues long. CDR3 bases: TGTGCCAGTAGTACCGGGGACAACGCTAATGAAAAACTGTTTTTT. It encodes CASSTGDNANEKLFF.

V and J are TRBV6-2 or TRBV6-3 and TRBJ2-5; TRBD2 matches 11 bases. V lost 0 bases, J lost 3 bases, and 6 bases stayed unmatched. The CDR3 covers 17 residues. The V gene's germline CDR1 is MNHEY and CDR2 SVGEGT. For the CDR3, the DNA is TGTGCCAGCAGTTACTCGGCTAGCGGGGGGCCTAAAGAGACCCAGTACTTC. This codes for CASSYSASGGPKETQYF.

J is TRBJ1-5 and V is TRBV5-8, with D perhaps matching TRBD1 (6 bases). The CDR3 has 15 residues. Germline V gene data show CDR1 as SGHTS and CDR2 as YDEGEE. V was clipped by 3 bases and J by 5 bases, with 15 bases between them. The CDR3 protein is CASSSQGGSHQPQHF. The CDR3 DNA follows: TGTGCCAGCAGCTCCCAAGGGGGATCCCATCAGCCCCAGCATTTT.

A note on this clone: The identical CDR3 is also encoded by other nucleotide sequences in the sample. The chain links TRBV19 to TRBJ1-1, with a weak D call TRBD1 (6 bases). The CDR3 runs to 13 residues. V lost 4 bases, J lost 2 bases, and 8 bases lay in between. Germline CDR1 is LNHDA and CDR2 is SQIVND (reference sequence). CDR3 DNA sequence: TGTGCCAGTAGTACGGACAGAAACACTGAAGCTTTCTTT. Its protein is CASSTDRNTEAFF. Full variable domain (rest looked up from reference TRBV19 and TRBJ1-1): DGGITQSPKYLFRKEGQNVTLSCEQNLNHDAMYWYRQDPGQGLRLIYYSQIVNDFQKGDIAEGYSVSREKKESFPLTVTSAQKNPTAFYLCASSTDRNTEAFFGQGTRLTVV.

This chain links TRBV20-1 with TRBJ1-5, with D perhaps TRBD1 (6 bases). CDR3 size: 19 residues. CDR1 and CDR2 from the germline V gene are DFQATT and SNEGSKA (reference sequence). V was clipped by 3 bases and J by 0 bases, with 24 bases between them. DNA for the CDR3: TGCAGTGCTAGTTCTCCCCCACCGCAGGGGCCCCCTAGCAATCAGCCCCAGCATTTT. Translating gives CSASSPPPQGPPSNQPQHF.

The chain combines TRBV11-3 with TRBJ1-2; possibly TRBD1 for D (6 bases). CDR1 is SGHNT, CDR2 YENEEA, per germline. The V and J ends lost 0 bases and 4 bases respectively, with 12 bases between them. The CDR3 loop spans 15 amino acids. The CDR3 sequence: CASSLDGVGGYGYTF. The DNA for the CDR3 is TGTGCCAGCAGCTTAGATGGGGTAGGGGGCTATGGCTACACCTTC.

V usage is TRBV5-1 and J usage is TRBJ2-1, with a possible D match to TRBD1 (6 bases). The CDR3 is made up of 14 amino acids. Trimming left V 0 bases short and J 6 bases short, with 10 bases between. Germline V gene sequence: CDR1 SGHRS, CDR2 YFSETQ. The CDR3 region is CASSLEGRGNEQFF. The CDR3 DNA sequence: TGCGCCAGCAGCTTGGAAGGCAGGGGCAATGAGCAGTTCTTC. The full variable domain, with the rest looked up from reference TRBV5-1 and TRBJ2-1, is KAGVTQTPRYLIKTRGQQVTLSCSPISGHRSVSWYQQTPGQGLQFLFEYFSETQRNKGNFPGRFSGRQFSNSRSEMNVSTLELGDSALYLCASSLEGRGNEQFFGPGTRLTVL.

DNA for the CDR3: TGTGCCAGCAGTTTATGGGGGGATGAGCAGTTCTTC. It is translated as CASSLWGDEQFF. The genes are TRBV27 and TRBJ2-1; D is perhaps TRBD2 (6 bases). Trimming removed 1 base from V and 8 bases from J, with 6 bases in between. The CDR3 is made up of 12 amino acids. Per the germline V gene, CDR1 is MNHEY and CDR2 is SMNVEV (reference sequence).

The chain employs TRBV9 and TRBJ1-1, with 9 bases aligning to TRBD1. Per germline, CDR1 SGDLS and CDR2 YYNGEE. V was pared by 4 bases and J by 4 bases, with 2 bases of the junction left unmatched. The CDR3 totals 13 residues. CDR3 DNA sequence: TGTGCCAGCAGCCCGACAGGGGGCACTGAAGCTTTCTTT. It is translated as CASSPTGGTEAFF.

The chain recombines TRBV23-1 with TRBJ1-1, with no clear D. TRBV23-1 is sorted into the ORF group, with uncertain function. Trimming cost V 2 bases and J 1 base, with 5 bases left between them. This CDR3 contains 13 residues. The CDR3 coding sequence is TGCGCCAGCAGTCAACGGAGGAACACTGAAGCTTTCTTT. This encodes CASSQRRNTEAFF.

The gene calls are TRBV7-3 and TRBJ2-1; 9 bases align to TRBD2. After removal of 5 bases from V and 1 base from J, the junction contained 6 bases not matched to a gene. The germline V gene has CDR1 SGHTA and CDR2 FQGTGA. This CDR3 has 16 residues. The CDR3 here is CASSPAAGGSYNEQFF. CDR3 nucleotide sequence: TGTGCCAGCAGCCCCGCCGCGGGAGGGTCCTACAATGAGCAGTTCTTC.

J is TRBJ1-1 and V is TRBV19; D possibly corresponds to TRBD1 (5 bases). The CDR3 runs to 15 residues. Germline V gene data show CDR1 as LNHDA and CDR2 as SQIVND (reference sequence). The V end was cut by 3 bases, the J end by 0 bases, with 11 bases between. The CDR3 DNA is TGTGCCAGTAGTATGCAGGGCCTCATGAACACTGAAGCTTTCTTT. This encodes CASSMQGLMNTEAFF. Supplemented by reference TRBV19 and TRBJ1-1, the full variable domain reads DGGITQSPKYLFRKEGQNVTLSCEQNLNHDAMYWYRQDPGQGLRLIYYSQIVNDFQKGDIAEGYSVSREKKESFPLTVTSAQKNPTAFYLCASSMQGLMNTEAFFGQGTRLTVV.

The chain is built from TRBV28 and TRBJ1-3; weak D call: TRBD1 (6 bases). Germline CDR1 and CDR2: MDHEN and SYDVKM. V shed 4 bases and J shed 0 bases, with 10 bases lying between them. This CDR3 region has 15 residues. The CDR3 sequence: CASSSGTLSGNTIYF. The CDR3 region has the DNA TGTGCCAGCAGTTCTGGGACACTCTCTGGAAACACCATATATTTT. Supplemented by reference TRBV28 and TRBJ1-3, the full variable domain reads DVKVTQSSRYLVKRTGEKVFLECVQDMDHENMFWYRQDPGLGLRLIYFSYDVKMKEKGDIPEGYSVSREKKERFSLILESASTNQTSMYLCASSSGTLSGNTIYFGEGSWLTVV.

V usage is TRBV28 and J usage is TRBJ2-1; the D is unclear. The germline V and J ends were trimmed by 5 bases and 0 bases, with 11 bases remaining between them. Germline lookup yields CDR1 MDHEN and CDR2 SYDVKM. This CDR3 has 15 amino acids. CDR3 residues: CASSGSGTSYNEQFF. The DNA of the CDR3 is TGTGCCAGCAGTGGATCGGGTACCTCCTACAATGAGCAGTTCTTC.

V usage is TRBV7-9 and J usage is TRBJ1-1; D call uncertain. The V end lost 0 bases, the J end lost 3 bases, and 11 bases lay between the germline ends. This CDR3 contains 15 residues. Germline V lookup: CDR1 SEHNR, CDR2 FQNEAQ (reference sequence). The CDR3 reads CASSLAPAHYTEAFF. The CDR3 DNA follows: TGTGCCAGCAGCTTAGCCCCCGCACATTACACTGAAGCTTTCTTT.

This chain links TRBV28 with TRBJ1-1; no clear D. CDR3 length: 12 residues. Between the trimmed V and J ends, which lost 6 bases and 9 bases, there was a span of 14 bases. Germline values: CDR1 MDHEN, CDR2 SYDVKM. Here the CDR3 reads CASSSPVFKAFF. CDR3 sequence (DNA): TGTGCCAGCAGCTCCCCGGTTTTTAAAGCTTTCTTT.

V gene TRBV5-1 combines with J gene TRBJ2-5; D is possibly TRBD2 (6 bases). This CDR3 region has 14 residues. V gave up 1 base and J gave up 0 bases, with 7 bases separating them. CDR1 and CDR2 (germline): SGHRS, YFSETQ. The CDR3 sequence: CASSLWGDQETQYF. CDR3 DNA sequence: TGCGCCAGCAGCTTGTGGGGGGACCAAGAGACCCAGTACTTC.

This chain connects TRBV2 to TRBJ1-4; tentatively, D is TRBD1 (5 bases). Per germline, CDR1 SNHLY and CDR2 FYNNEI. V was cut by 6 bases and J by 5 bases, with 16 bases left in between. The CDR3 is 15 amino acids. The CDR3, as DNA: TGTGCCAGCAGCGTAGGGGCAGGACCGAATGAAAAACTGTTTTTT. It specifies CASSVGAGPNEKLFF.

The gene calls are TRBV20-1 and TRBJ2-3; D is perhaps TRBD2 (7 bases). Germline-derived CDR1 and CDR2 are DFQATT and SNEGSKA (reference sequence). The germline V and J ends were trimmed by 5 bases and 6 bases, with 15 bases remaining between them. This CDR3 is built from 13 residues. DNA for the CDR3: TGCAGTGCTCGTGGGGGGGGGCCGGATACGCAGTATTTT. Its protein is CSARGGGPDTQYF.

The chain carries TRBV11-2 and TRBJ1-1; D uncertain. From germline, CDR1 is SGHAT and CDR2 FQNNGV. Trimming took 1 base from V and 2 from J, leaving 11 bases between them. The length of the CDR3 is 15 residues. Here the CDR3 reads CASSLVRQRNTEAFF. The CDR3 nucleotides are TGTGCCAGCAGCTTAGTACGTCAGCGTAACACTGAAGCTTTCTTT.

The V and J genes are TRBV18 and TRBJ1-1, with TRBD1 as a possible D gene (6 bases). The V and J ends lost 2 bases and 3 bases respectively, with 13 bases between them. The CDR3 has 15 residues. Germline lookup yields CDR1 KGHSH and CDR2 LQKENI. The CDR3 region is CASSPFGGADTEAFF. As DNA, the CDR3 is TGTGCCAGCTCACCATTTGGGGGCGCGGACACTGAAGCTTTCTTT.

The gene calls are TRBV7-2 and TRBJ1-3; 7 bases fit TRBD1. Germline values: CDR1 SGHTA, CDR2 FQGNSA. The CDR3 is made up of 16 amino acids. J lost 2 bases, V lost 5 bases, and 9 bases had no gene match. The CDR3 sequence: CASSRTRQGTGNTIYF. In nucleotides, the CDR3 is TGTGCCAGCAGCCGGACCAGACAGGGAACTGGAAACACCATATATTTT. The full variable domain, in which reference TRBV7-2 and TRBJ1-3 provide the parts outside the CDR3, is GAGVSQSPSNKVTEKGKDVELRCDPISGHTALYWYRQSLGQGLEFLIYFQGNSAPDKSGLPSDRFSAERTGGSVSTLTIQRTQQEDSAVYLCASSRTRQGTGNTIYFGEGSWLTVV.

The CDR3 here is CASSLEGQMNTEAFF. CDR3 nucleotides: TGTGCCAGCAGCTTAGAGGGACAGATGAACACTGAAGCTTTCTTT. The chain uses TRBV11-3 and TRBJ1-1; 7 positions match TRBD1. The CDR3 runs to 15 residues. Per germline, CDR1 SGHNT and CDR2 YENEEA. Trimming at V came to 0 bases and at J to 0 bases, leaving 1 base not matched to a gene.

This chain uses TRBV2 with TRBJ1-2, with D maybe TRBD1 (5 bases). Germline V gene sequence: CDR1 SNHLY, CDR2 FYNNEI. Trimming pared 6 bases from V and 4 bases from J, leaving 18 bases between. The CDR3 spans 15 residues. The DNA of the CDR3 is TGTGCCAGCAGACTTGGGGGGGGAGGCGGCTATGGCTACACCTTC. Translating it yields CASRLGGGGGYGYTF.

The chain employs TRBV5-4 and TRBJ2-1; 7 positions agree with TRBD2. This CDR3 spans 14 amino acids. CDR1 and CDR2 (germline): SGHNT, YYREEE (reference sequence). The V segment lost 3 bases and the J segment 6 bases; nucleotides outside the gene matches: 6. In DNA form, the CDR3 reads TGTGCCAGCAGCTCTAGAGGACTAGTCAATGAGCAGTTCTTC. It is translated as CASSSRGLVNEQFF.

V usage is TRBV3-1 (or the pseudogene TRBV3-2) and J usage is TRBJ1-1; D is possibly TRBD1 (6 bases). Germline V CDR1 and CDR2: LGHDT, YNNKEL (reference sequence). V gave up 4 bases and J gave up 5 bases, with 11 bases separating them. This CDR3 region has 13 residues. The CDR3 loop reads CASSLKGGTEAFF. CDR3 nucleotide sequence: TGTGCCAGCAGCCTCAAGGGGGGGACTGAAGCTTTCTTT.

CDR3 loop: CASSTNLGRSGYTF. The CDR3 DNA follows: TGTGCCAGCAGCACAAACCTGGGGCGGTCTGGCTACACCTTC. V usage is TRBV27 and J usage is TRBJ1-2; D perhaps matches TRBD1 (5 bases). The length of the CDR3 is 14 residues. Germline V gives CDR1 MNHEY, CDR2 SMNVEV (reference sequence). The ends were cut back, 6 bases at V and 7 bases at J, with 18 bases in the middle.

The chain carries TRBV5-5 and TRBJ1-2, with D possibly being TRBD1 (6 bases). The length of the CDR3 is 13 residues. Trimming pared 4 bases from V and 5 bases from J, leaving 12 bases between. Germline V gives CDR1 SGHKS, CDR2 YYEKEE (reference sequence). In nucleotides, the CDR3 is TGTGCCAGCAGCCACGGGGGGGCATATGGCTACACCTTC. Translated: CASSHGGAYGYTF.